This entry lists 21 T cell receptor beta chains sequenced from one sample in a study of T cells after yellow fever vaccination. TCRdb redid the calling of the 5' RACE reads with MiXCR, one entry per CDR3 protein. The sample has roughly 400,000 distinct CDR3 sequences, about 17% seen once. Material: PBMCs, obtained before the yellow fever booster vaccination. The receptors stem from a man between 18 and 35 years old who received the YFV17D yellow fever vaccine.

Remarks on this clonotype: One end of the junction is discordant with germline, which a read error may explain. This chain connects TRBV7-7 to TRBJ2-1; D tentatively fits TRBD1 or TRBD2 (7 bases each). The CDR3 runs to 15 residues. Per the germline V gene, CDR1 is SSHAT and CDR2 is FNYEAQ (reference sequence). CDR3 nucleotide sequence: TGTGCTAGCAGCTTCCGGGAGGACAGGATGGATGAGCAGTTCTTC. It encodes CASSFREDRMDEQFF.

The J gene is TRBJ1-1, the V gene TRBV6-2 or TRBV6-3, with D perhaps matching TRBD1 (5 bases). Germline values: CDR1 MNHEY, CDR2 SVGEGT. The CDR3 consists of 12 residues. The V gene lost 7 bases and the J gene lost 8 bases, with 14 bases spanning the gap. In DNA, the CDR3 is TGTGCCAGCACAGGGAGGCCCGACGAAGCTTTCTTT. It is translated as CASTGRPDEAFF.

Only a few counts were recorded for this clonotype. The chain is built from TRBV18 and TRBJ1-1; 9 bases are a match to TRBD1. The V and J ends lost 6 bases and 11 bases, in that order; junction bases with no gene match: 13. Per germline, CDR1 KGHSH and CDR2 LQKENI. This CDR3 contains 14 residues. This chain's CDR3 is CASSPGQGGVGAFF. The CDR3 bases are TGTGCCAGCTCCCCGGGACAGGGAGGTGTGGGGGCTTTCTTT.

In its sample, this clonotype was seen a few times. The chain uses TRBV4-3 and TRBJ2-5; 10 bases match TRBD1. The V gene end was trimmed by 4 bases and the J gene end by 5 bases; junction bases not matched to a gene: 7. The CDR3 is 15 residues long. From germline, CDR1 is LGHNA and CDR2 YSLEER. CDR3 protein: CASSRDRGPRETQYF. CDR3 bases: TGCGCCAGCAGCCGAGACAGGGGGCCTCGGGAGACCCAGTACTTC.

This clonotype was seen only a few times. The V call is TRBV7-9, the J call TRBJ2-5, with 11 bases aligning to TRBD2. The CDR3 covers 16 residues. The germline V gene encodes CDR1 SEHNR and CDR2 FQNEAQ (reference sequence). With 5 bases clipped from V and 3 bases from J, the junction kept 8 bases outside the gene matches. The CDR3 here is CASSPPPGLAEETQYF. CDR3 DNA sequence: TGTGCCAGCAGCCCCCCCCCGGGACTAGCGGAAGAGACCCAGTACTTC. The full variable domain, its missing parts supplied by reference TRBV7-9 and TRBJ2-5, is DTGVSQNPRHKITKRGQNVTFRCDPISEHNRLYWYRQTLGQGPEFLTYFQNEAQLEKSRLLSDRFSAERPKGSFSTLEIQRTEQGDSAMYLCASSPPPGLAEETQYFGPGTRLLVL.

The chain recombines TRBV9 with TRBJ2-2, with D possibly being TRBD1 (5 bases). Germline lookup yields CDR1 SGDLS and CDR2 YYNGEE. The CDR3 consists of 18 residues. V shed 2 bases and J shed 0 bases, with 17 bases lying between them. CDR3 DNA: TGTGCCAGCAGCGTGGATGGCAGGGTCCGTACGAACACCGGGGAGCTGTTTTTT. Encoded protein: CASSVDGRVRTNTGELFF.

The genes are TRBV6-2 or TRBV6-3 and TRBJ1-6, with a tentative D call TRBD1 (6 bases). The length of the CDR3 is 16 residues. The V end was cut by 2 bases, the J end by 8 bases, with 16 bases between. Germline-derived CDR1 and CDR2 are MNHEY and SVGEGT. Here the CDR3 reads CASSYGGNRRDSPLHF. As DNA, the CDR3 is TGTGCCAGCAGTTACGGGGGCAACAGGAGAGATTCACCCCTCCACTTT.

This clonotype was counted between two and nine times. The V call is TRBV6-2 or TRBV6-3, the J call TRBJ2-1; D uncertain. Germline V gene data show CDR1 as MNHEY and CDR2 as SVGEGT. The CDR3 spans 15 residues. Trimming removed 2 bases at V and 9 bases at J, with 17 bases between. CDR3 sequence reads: CASSYGTPTSSEQFF. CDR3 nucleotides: TGTGCCAGCAGTTACGGAACCCCGACATCGAGTGAGCAGTTCTTC.

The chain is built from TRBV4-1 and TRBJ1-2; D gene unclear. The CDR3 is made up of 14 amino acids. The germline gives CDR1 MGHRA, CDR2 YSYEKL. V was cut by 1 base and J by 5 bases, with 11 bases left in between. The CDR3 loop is CASSQATALYGYTF. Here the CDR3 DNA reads TGCGCCAGCAGCCAAGCCACCGCGTTATATGGCTACACCTTC.

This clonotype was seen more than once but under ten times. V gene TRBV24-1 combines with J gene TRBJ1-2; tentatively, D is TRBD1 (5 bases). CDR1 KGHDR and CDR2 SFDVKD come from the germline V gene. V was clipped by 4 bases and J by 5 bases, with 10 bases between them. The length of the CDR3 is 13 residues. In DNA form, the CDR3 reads TGTGCCACCAGTGACGCTAGGGGATATGGCTACACCTTC. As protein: CATSDARGYGYTF.

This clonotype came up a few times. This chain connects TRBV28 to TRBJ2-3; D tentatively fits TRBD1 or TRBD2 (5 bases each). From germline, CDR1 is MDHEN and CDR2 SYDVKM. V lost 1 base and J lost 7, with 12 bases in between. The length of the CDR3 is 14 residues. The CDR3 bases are TGTGCCAGCAGTTTATCCGGGGCCGGGAATACGCAGTATTTT. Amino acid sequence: CASSLSGAGNTQYF.

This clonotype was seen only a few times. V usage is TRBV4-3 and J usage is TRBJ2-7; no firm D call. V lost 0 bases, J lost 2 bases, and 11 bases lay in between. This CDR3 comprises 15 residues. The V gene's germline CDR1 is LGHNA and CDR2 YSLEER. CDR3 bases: TGCGCCAGCAGCCAAGAACCGAGGTCCCCCTACGAGCAGTACTTC. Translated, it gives CASSQEPRSPYEQYF.

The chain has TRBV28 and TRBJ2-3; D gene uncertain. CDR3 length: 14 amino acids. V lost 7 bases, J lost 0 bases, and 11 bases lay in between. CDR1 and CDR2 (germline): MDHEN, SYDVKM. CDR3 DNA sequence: TGTGCCAGCAACCCTGGGCCGAGCACAGATACGCAGTATTTT. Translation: CASNPGPSTDTQYF.

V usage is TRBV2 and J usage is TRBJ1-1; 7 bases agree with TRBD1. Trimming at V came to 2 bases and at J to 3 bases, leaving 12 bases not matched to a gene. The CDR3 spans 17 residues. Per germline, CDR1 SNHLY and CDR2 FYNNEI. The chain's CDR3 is CASSESQGVRVDTEAFF. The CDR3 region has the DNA TGTGCCAGCAGTGAATCCCAGGGGGTAAGAGTGGACACTGAAGCTTTCTTT.

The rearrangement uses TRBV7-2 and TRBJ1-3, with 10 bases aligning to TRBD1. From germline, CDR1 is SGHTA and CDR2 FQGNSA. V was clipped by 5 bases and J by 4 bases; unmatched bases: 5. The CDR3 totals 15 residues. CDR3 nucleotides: TGTGCCAGCAGCCCCGGGACAGGGGCAGGAAACACCATATATTTT. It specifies CASSPGTGAGNTIYF.

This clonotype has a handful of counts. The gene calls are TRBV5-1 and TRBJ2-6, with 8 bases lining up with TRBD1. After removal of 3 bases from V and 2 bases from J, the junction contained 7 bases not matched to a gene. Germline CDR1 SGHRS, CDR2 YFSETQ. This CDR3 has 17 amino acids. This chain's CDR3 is CASSWSAGGPGANVLTF. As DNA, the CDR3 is TGCGCCAGCAGCTGGAGTGCAGGGGGCCCTGGGGCCAACGTCCTGACTTTC.

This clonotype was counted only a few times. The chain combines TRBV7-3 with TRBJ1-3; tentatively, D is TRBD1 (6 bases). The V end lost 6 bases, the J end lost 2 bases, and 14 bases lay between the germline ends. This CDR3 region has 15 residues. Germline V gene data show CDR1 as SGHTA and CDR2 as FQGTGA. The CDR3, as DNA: TGTGCCAGCAGTTTGATACAGGGAGCTGGAAACACCATATATTTT. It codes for CASSLIQGAGNTIYF.

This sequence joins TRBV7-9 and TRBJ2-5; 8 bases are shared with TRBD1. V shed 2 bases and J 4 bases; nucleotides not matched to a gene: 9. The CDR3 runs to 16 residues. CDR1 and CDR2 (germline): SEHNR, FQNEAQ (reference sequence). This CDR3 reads CASSLRWDRSRETQYF. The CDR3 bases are TGTGCCAGCAGCTTAAGATGGGACAGGAGCCGAGAGACCCAGTACTTC.

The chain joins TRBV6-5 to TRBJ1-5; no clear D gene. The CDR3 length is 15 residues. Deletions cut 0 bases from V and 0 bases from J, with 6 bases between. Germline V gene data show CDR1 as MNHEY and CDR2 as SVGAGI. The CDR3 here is CASSYSGHSNQPQHF. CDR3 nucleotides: TGTGCCAGCAGTTACTCGGGTCATAGCAATCAGCCCCAGCATTTT.

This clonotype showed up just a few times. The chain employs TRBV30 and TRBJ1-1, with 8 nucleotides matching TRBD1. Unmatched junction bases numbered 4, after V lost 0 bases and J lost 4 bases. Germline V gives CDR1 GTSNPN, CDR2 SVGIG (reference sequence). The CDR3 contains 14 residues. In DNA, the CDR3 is TGTGCCTGGAGTGTACAGGGGGTGGTCACTGAAGCTTTCTTT. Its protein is CAWSVQGVVTEAFF. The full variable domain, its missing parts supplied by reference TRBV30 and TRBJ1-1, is SQTIHQWPATLVQPVGSPLSLECTVEGTSNPNLYWYRQAAGRGLQLLFYSVGIGQISSEVPQNLSASRPQDRQFILSSKKLLLSDSGFYLCAWSVQGVVTEAFFGQGTRLTVV.

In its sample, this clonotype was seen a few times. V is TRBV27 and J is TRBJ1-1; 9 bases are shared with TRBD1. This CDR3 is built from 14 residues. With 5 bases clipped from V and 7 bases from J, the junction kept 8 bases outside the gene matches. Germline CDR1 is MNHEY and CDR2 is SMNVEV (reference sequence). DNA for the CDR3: TGTGCCAGCAGTCACGACAGGGGGAATGGTGAAGCTTTCTTT. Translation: CASSHDRGNGEAFF.